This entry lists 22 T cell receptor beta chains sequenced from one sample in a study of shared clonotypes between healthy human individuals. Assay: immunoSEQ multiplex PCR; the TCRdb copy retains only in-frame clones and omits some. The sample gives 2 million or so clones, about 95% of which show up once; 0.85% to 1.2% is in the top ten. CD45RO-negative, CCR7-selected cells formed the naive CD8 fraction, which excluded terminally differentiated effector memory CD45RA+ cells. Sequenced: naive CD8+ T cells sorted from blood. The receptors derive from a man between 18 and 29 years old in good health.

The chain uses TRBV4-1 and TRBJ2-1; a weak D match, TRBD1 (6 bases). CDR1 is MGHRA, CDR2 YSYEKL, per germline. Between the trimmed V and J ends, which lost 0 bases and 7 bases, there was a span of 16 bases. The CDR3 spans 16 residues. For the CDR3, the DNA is TGCGCCAGCAGCCAAGATCCGACAGGTGGTGGGAATGAGCAGTTCTTC. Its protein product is CASSQDPTGGGNEQFF.

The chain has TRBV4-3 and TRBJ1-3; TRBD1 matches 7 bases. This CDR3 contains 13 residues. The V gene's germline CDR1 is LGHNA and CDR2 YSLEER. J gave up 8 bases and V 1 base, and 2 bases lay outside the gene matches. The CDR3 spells CASSQGTGDTIYF. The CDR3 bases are TGCGCCAGCAGCCAAGGGACAGGCGACACCATATATTTT.

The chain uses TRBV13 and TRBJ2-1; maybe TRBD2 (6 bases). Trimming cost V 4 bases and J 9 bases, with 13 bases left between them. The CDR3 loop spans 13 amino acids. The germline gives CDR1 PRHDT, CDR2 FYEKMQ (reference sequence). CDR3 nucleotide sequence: TGTGCCAGCAGCTACCAGGATAGCGGTGAGCAGTTCTTC. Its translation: CASSYQDSGEQFF.

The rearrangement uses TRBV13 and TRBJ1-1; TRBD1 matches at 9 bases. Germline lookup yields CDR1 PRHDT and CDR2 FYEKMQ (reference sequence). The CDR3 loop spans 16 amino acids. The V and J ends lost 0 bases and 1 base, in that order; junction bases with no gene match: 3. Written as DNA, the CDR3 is TGTGCCAGCAGCTTAGGTGGGACAGGGCGGAACACTGAAGCTTTCTTT. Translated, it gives CASSLGGTGRNTEAFF.

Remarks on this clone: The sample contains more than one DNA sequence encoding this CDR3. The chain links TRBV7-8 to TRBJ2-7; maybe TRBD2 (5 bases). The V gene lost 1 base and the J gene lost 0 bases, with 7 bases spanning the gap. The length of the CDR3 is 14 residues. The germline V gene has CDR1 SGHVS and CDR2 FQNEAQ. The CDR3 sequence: CASSLVGSSYEQYF. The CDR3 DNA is TGTGCCAGCAGCTTAGTTGGGAGCTCCTACGAGCAGTACTTC.

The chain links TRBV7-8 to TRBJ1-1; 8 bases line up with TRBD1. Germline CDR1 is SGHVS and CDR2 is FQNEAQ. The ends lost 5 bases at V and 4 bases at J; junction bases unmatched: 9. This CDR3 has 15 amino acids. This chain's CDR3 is CASSEGTGLFTEAFF. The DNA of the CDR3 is TGTGCCAGCAGCGAAGGGACAGGCCTTTTCACTGAAGCTTTCTTT.

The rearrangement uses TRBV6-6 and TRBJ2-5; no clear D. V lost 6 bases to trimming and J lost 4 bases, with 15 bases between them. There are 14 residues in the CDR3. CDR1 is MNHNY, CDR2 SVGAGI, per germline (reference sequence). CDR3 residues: CASSSAAVRETQYF. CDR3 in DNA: TGTGCCAGCAGCTCCGCCGCCGTCCGAGAGACCCAGTACTTC.

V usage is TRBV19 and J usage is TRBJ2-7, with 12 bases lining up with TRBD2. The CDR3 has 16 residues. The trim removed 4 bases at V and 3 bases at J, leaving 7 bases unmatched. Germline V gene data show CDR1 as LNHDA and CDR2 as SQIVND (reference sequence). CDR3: CASSTGTSGWDYEQYF. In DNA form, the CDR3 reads TGTGCCAGTAGTACCGGGACTAGCGGGTGGGACTACGAGCAGTACTTC.

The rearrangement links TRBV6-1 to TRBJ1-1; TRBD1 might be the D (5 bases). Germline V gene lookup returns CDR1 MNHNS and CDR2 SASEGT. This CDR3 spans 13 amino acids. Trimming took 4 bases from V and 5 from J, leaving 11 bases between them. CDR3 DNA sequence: TGTGCCAGCAGTGGGGTACAGGTAACTGAAGCTTTCTTT. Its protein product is CASSGVQVTEAFF.

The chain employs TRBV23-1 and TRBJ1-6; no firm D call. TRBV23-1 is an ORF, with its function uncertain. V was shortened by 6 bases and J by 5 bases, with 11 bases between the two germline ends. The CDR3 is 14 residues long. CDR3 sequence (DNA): TGCGCCAGCAGACCTCAGGAAAATAATTCACCCCTCCACTTT. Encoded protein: CASRPQENNSPLHF.

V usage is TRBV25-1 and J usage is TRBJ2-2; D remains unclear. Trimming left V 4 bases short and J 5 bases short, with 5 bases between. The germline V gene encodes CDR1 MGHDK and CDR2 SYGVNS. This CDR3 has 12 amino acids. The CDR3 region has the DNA TGTGCCAGCAGTGCCCAAACCGGGGAGCTGTTTTTT. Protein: CASSAQTGELFF. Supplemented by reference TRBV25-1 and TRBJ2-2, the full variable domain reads EADIYQTPRYLVIGTGKKITLECSQTMGHDKMYWYQQDPGMELHLIHYSYGVNSTEKGDLSSESTVSRIRTEHFPLTLESARPSHTSQYLCASSAQTGELFFGEGSRLTVL.

The CDR3 nucleotides read TGCGCCAGCAGCCAAGTCAAGGGACTAGCGCAAAACATTCAGTACTTC. Protein product: CASSQVKGLAQNIQYF. The chain links TRBV4-1 to TRBJ2-4; 10 bases are shared with TRBD2. Germline CDR1 MGHRA, CDR2 YSYEKL. J lost 5 bases, V lost 1 base, and 5 bases had no gene match. The CDR3 consists of 16 residues.

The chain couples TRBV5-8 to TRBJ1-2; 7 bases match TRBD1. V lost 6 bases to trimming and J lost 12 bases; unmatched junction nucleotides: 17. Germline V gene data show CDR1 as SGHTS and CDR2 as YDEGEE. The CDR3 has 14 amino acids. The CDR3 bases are TGTGCCAGCATTCCCGTAGGGGGCGCGAGTTTGGACACCTTC. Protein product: CASIPVGGASLDTF. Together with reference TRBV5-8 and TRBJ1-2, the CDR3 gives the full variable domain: EAGVTQSPTHLIKTRGQQATLRCSPISGHTSVYWYQQALGLGLQFLLWYDEGEERNRGNFPPRFSGRQFPNYSSELNVNALELEDSALYLCASIPVGGASLDTFGSGTRLTVV.

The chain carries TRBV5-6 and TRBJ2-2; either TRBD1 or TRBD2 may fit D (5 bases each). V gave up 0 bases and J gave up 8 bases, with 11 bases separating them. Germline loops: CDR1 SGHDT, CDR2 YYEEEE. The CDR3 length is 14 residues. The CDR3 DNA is TGTGCCAGCAGCTTGGGGGACCTCATTGGGGAGCTGTTTTTT. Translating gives CASSLGDLIGELFF.

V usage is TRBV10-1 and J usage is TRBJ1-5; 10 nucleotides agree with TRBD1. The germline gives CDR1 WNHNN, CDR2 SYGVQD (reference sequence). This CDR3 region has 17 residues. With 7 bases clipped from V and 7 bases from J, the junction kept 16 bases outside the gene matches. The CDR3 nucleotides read TGCGCCAGCACATGGGCCGGGACAGGGGATCAAGGACAGCCCCAGCATTTT. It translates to CASTWAGTGDQGQPQHF.

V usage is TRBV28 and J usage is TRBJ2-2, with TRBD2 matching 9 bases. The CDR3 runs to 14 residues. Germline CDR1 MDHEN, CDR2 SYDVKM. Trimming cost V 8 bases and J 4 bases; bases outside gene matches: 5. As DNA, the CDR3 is TGTGCCAGCGAGGCACTAGCGGGCACCGGGGAGCTGTTTTTT. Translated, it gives CASEALAGTGELFF.

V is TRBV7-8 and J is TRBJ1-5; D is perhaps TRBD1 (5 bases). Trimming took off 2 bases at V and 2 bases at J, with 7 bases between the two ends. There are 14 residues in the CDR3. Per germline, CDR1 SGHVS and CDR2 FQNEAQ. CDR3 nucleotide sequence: TGTGCCAGCAGCTTAATGGGGGGCAATCAGCCCCAGCATTTT. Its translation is CASSLMGGNQPQHF.

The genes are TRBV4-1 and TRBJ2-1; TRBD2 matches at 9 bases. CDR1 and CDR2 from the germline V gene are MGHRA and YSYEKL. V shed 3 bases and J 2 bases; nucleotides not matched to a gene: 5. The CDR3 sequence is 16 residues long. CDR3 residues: CASSQTRTSAYNEQFF. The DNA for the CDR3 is TGCGCCAGCAGCCAGACCCGGACTAGCGCCTACAATGAGCAGTTCTTC.

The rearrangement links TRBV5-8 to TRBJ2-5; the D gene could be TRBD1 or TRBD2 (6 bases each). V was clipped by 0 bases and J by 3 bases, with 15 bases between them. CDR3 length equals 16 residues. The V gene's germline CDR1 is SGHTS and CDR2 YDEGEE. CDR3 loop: CASSLAPGALEETQYF. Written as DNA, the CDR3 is TGTGCCAGCAGCTTGGCACCGGGGGCGCTGGAAGAGACCCAGTACTTC.

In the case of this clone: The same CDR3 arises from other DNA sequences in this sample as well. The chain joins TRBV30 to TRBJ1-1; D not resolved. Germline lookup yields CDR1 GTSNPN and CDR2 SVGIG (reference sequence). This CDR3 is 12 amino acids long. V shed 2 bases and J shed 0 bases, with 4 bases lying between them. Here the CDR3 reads CAWSIMNTEAFF. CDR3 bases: TGTGCCTGGAGTATCATGAACACTGAAGCTTTCTTT.

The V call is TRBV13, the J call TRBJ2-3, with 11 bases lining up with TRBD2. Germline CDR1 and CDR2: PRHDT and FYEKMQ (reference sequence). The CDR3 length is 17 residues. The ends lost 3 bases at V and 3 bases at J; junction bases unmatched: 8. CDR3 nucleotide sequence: TGTGCCAGCAGCTTCGGGGTAGCGGGGGGGCCAACAGATACGCAGTATTTT. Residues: CASSFGVAGGPTDTQYF.

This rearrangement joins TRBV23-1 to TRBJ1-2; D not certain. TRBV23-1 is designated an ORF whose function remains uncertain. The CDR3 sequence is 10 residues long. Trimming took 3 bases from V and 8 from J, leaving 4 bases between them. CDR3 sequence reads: CASSHCGYTF. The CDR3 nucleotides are TGCGCCAGCAGTCATTGCGGCTACACCTTC.